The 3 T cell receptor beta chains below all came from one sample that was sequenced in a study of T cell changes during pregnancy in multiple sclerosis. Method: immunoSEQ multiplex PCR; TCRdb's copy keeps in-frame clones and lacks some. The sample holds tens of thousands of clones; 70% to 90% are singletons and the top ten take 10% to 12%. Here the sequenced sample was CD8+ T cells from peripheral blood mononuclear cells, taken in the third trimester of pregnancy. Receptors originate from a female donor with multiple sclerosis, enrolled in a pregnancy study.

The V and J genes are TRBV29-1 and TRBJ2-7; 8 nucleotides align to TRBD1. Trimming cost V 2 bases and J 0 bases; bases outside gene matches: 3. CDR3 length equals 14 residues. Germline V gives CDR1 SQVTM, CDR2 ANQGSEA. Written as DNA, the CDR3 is TGCAGCGTTGAAAACAGGGGGGCCTCCTACGAGCAGTACTTC. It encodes CSVENRGASYEQYF.

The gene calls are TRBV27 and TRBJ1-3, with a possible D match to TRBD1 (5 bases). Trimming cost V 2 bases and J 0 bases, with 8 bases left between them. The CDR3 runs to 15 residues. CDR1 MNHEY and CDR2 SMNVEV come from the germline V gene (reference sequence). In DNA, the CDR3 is TGTGCCAGCAGTTTAACAACAGGCTCTGGAAACACCATATATTTT. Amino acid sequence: CASSLTTGSGNTIYF.

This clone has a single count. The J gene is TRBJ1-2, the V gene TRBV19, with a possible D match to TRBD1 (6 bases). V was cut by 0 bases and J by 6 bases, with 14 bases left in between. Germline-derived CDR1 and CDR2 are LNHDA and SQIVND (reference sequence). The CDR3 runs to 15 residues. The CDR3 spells CASSIDRGRGNGYTF. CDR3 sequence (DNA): TGTGCCAGTAGTATAGATCGGGGCAGGGGCAATGGCTACACCTTC.